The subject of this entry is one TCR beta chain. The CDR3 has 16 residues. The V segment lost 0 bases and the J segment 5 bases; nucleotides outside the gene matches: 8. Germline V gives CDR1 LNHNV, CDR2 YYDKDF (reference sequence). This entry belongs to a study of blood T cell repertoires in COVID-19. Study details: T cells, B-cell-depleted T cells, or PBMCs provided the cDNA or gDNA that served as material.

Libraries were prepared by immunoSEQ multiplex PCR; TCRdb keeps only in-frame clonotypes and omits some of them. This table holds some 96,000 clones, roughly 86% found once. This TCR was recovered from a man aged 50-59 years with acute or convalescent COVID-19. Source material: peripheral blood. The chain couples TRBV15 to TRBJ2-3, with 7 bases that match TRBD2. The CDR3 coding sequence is TGTGCCACCAGCAGAGATAGAGCGGCTAGCGGAGATACGCAGTATTTT. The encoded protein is CATSRDRAASGDTQYF. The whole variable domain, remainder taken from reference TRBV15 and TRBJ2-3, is DAMVIQNPRYQVTQFGKPVTLSCSQTLNHNVMYWYQQKSSQAPKLLFHYYDKDFNNEADTPDNFQSRRPNTSFCFLDIRSPGLGDTAMYLCATSRDRAASGDTQYFGPGTRLTVL.